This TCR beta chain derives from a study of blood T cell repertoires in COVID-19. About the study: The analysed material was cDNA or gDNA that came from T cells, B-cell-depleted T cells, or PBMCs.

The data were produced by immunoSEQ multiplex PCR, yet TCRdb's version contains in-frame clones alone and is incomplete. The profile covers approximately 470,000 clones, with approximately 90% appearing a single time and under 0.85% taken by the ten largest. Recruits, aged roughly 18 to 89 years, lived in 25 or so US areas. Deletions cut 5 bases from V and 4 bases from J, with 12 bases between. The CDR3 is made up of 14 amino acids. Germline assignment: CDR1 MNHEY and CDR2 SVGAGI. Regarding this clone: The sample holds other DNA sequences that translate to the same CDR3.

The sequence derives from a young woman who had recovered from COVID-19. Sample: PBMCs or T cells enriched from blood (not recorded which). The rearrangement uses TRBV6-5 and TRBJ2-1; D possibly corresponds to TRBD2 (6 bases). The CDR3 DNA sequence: TGTGCCAGCAGTCCCGGGACTGTTTACAATGAGCAGTTCTTC. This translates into CASSPGTVYNEQFF.